These T cell receptor beta chains were read from a single sample in a study of human T cells and chemical hapten exposure. TCRdb recomputed calls from the RACE reads with MiXCR, one row per CDR3 protein. The sample consists of over 30,000 distinct CDR3 sequences, 9% to 9.5% of them appearing once. The input for sequencing was whole blood, taken in connection with sensitization to the hapten diphenylcyclopropenone (DPC). Every receptor here comes from a man aged 45-65 years with alopecia areata. Some clones in this sample may be carry-over from other donors' samples. CDR3s include the opening cysteine and the closing phenylalanine or tryptophan. A D gene is named only where the DNA matches it firmly. Size values are once, few and many counts, or a class for expanded clones, and some rows have none.

-	TRBV20-1	TRBJ2-1	-	CSARGLSYNEQFF	TGCAGTGCTAGAGGTCTTTCCTACAATGAGCAGTTCTTC
-	TRBV7-6	TRBJ2-3	-	CASSLASVTDTQYF	TGTGCCAGCAGCTTAGCGTCGGTCACAGATACGCAGTATTTT
TRBD2	TRBV7-8	TRBJ2-1	many	CASSLVVTSIFSEQFF	TGTGCCAGCAGCTTAGTGGTGACTAGCATTTTCAGTGAGCAGTTCTTC
-	TRBV6-6	TRBJ1-5	-	CASSPSGTDSNQPQHF	TGTGCCAGCAGTCCCTCCGGGACCGATAGCAATCAGCCCCAGCATTTT
-	TRBV11-2	TRBJ2-5	many	CASSLVEQETQYF	TGTGCCAGCAGCTTAGTGGAACAAGAGACCCAGTACTTC
-	TRBV28	TRBJ1-1	many	CASSLGVRADEAFF	TGTGCCAGCAGTTTAGGCGTTCGTGCCGATGAAGCTTTCTTT
-	TRBV5-1	TRBJ2-1	few	CASSRRRDTDNEQFF	TGCGCCAGCAGCAGAAGGAGGGACACCGACAATGAGCAGTTCTTC
-	TRBV12-3/TRBV12-4	TRBJ2-7	many	CASSSSTGSEQYF	TGTGCCAGCAGTTCCTCGACGGGGTCCGAGCAGTACTTC
TRBD1	TRBV28	TRBJ1-5	many	CASSSPDRSNQPQHF	TGTGCCAGCAGTTCCCCGGACAGGAGTAATCAGCCCCAGCATTTT
-	TRBV11-2	TRBJ2-7	few	CASSLVEQGTEQYF	TGTGCCAGCAGCTTAGTTGAGCAGGGCACCGAGCAGTACTTC
-	TRBV20-1	TRBJ1-2	-	CSVAQGLFGYTF	TGCAGTGTAGCACAGGGACTGTTTGGCTACACCTTC
TRBD1	TRBV7-8	TRBJ1-4	-	CASSQGTGPNEKLFF	TGTGCCAGCAGCCAGGGGACAGGGCCTAATGAAAAACTGTTTTTT
-	TRBV29-1	TRBJ2-7	-	CSVRRGTVGEQYF	TGCAGCGTTAGGCGGGGCACGGTAGGCGAGCAGTACTTC
-	TRBV7-9	TRBJ2-7	many	CASSSGSRGSSEQYF	TGTGCCAGCAGCTCCGGATCGAGGGGTTCCTCCGAGCAGTACTTC
-	TRBV18	TRBJ1-1	-	CASSPPSVQTEAFF	TGTGCCAGCTCACCACCGAGTGTACAGACTGAAGCTTTCTTT
-	TRBV4-1	TRBJ2-3	few	CASSQDRANTQYF	TGCGCCAGCAGCCAAGATCGAGCGAATACGCAGTATTTT
TRBD1	TRBV28	TRBJ2-7	-	CASATSGQGTYEQYF	TGTGCCAGCGCAACCTCGGGACAGGGGACCTACGAGCAGTACTTC
TRBD2	TRBV27	TRBJ2-7	many	CASSPHSSGSVYEQYF	TGTGCCAGCAGTCCGCACTCTAGCGGGAGCGTATACGAGCAGTACTTC
-	TRBV7-9	TRBJ2-7	-	CASSPSESPQTHEQYF	TGTGCCAGCAGCCCGTCAGAGTCACCACAGACTCACGAGCAGTACTTT
TRBD2	TRBV6-2/TRBV6-3	TRBJ2-7	many	CASSYTQRGNEQYF	TGTGCCAGCAGTTACACCCAGCGGGGGAACGAGCAGTACTTC
-	TRBV7-2	TRBJ2-7	many	CASSPRQDSPYEQYF	TGTGCCAGCAGCCCGCGTCAGGACTCCCCCTACGAGCAGTACTTC
-	TRBV2	TRBJ2-7	many	CASSEIRLDTSYEQYF	TGTGCCAGCAGTGAAATCCGACTGGACACCTCCTACGAGCAGTACTTC
TRBD1	TRBV7-2	TRBJ1-3	few	CASSPQTGTGNTIYF	TGTGCCAGCAGCCCACAGACAGGGACTGGAAACACCATATATTTT
-	TRBV10-3	TRBJ2-7	many	CAIRAGSAYEQYF	TGTGCCATCAGGGCCGGGAGCGCCTACGAGCAGTACTTC
TRBD2	TRBV12-3/TRBV12-4	TRBJ2-7	-	CASRVAGSGEQYF	TGTGCCAGCAGAGTAGCGGGAAGCGGCGAGCAGTACTTC
-	TRBV7-9	TRBJ2-7	-	CASSTQTDSYEQYF	TGTGCCAGCAGCACCCAGACCGATTCCTACGAGCAGTACTTC
-	TRBV4-1	TRBJ1-4	-	CASSTGHGNEKLFF	TGCGCCAGCAGTACGGGGCACGGTAACGAAAAACTGTTTTTT
TRBD2	TRBV28	TRBJ2-1	medium-sized	CASSPASGSVNEQFF	TGTGCCAGCAGTCCCGCTAGCGGGAGCGTCAATGAGCAGTTCTTC
-	TRBV12-3/TRBV12-4	TRBJ1-1	few	CASSRQEYGAFF	TGTGCCAGCAGTCGACAAGAATATGGAGCTTTCTTT
-	TRBV12-3/TRBV12-4	TRBJ2-4	few	CASSPSGLAKNIQYF	TGTGCCAGCAGTCCCAGTGGTCTAGCCAAAAACATTCAGTACTTC
TRBD2	TRBV7-2	TRBJ2-7	many	CASSLGLAGSSYEQYF	TGTGCCAGCAGCTTAGGTCTAGCGGGGAGCTCCTACGAGCAGTACTTC
-	TRBV6-1	TRBJ2-5	-	CASELYQETQYF	TGTGCCAGCGAGCTGTACCAAGAGACCCAGTACTTC
-	TRBV29-1	TRBJ2-5	-	CSVGGRSENQETQYF	TGCAGCGTTGGTGGGCGGTCGGAAAACCAAGAGACCCAGTACTTC
TRBD1	TRBV6-1	TRBJ1-3	many	CASSDSQGAGSGNTIYF	TGTGCCAGCAGTGACTCCCAGGGGGCAGGCTCTGGAAACACCATATATTTT
-	TRBV20-1	TRBJ2-7	many	CSASVTIGTSSSYEQYF	TGCAGTGCTAGCGTTACGATTGGGACTTCAAGCTCCTACGAGCAGTACTTC